This T cell receptor (beta chain) was found in a study of T cells in Graves' hyperthyroidism and ophthalmopathy. Amplified TCR beta CDR3 regions came from RNA transcripts. The TCR CDR3 first-round RT-PCR relied on the HTBI primer set. TCRdb re-called the multiplex PCR reads through MiXCR, storing one row per CDR3 protein. The table has around 420,000 distinct CDR3 sequences, roughly an eighth seen once. CDR1 SGHRS and CDR2 YFSETQ come from the germline V gene. This CDR3 comprises 15 residues. Trimming took off 2 bases at V and 1 base at J, with 11 bases between the two ends. This clonotype was picked up a small number of times. What it recognizes is unknown. Study results and caveats: Most thyroid clonotypes that were expanded above 0.001 also turned up in blood.

The study based diagnoses on clinical symptoms, serum thyroxine and TRAb, thyroid ultrasound and orbital computed tomography. Source material for PBMCs was over 7.5 ml fresh peripheral blood. This chain connects TRBV5-1 to TRBJ2-3; D perhaps matches TRBD2 (6 bases). The origin of this receptor is a young woman with Graves' hyperthyroidism. The specimen sequenced was blood. In DNA, the CDR3 is TGCGCCAGCAGCTTATTCGCTAGCGGCACAGATACGCAGTATTTT. Its protein product is CASSLFASGTDTQYF.